A selection of T cell receptor beta chains follows, all from one sample in a study of CD8 T cells in Susac syndrome. TCRdb re-derived calls from the immunoSEQ multiplex PCR reads in MiXCR, one entry per CDR3 protein. Of 200,000 to 300,000 distinct CDR3 sequences in the sample, roughly 95% are singletons; the top ten hold about 0.1%. Material for sequencing was CD4+ T cells from PBMCs. All receptors come from a human donor with Susac syndrome. CDR3s include the opening cysteine and the closing phenylalanine or tryptophan. A D gene is named only where the DNA matches it firmly. Expanded clones get a size class; other rows say once, few or many, or leave the size out.

d_gene	v_gene	abundance	j_gene	CDR3aa	CDR3nt
NA	TRBV9	NA	TRBJ1-2	CASSVDSVNYGYTF	TGTGCCAGCAGCGTAGACAGCGTCAACTATGGCTACACCTTC
TRBD1	TRBV29-1	NA	TRBJ2-7	CSAGQGARSEQYF	TGCAGCGCCGGACAGGGGGCGAGGAGCGAGCAGTACTTC
NA	TRBV25-1	NA	TRBJ1-1	CASSEDRFGDTEAFF	TGTGCCAGCAGTGAAGATCGGTTTGGGGACACTGAAGCTTTCTTT
NA	TRBV28	NA	TRBJ1-5	CASRSGSDQPQHF	TGTGCCAGCCGGTCGGGGTCTGATCAGCCCCAGCATTTT
NA	TRBV20-1	NA	TRBJ2-2	CSAILGITGELFF	TGCAGTGCGATCCTAGGCATCACCGGGGAGCTGTTTTTT
TRBD1	TRBV6-1	NA	TRBJ1-2	CASSRGQGAANYGYTF	TGTGCCAGCAGTCGAGGACAGGGGGCAGCTAACTATGGCTACACCTTC
NA	TRBV14	NA	TRBJ2-1	CASSQHYRNEQFF	TGTGCCAGCAGCCAACACTACCGCAATGAGCAGTTCTTC
TRBD2	TRBV20-1	once	TRBJ2-5	CSARSGLGETQYF	TGCAGTGCTAGAAGCGGACTAGGGGAGACCCAGTACTTC
NA	TRBV20-1	NA	TRBJ2-7	CSARRRVSGASYEQYF	TGCAGTGCTAGACGAAGGGTGTCGGGGGCCTCCTACGAGCAGTACTTC
NA	TRBV3-1	NA	TRBJ2-5	CASSRPLPYGETQYF	TGTGCCAGCAGCCGGCCCCTACCCTACGGGGAGACCCAGTACTTC
NA	TRBV3-1	NA	TRBJ2-1	CASSQGLAQLSYNEQFF	TGTGCCAGCAGCCAAGGCCTAGCCCAGCTTTCCTACAATGAGCAGTTCTTC
NA	TRBV24-1	NA	TRBJ2-1	CATSGQTSYNEQFF	TGTGCCACCAGCGGACAGACCTCCTACAATGAGCAGTTCTTC
TRBD2	TRBV9	NA	TRBJ2-1	CASSASGVASYNEQFF	TGTGCCAGCAGCGCCAGCGGGGTGGCGTCGTACAATGAGCAGTTCTTC
NA	TRBV15	NA	TRBJ1-2	CATSRGAKGNSKELTYGYTF	TGTGCCACCAGCAGAGGTGCCAAGGGGAATAGTAAGGAATTGACCTATGGCTACACCTTC
TRBD2	TRBV9	NA	TRBJ2-7	CASSRTSATYEQYF	TGTGCCAGCAGCCGGACTAGCGCTACCTACGAGCAGTACTTC
TRBD2	TRBV3-1	NA	TRBJ2-7	CASSLAGASHEQYF	TGTGCCAGCAGCCTAGCGGGAGCGAGCCACGAGCAGTACTTC
NA	TRBV6-2/TRBV6-3	NA	TRBJ1-1	CASSSSLAGLNTEAFF	TGTGCCAGCAGTTCCTCTCTGGCCGGGCTGAACACTGAAGCTTTCTTT
NA	TRBV20-1	once	TRBJ1-1	CSARRNSNTEAFF	TGCAGTGCTAGGCGGAATTCGAACACTGAAGCTTTCTTT
NA	TRBV12-3/TRBV12-4	NA	TRBJ1-3	CASSLVRSANTIYF	TGTGCCAGCAGTTTAGTTCGAAGTGCAAACACCATATATTTT
NA	TRBV6-6	NA	TRBJ1-5	CASTPTGRDQPQHF	TGTGCCAGCACCCCCACTGGCAGGGATCAGCCCCAGCATTTT
NA	TRBV4-1	NA	TRBJ2-4	CASSQDNPSNIQYF	TGCGCCAGCAGCCAAGATAATCCCTCAAACATTCAGTACTTC
NA	TRBV20-1	NA	TRBJ2-7	CSARKGSSYEQYF	TGCAGTGCCAGGAAAGGGAGCTCCTACGAGCAGTACTTC
TRBD2	TRBV29-1	NA	TRBJ2-7	CSVGPSGLEQYF	TGCAGCGTAGGCCCTAGCGGACTTGAGCAGTACTTC
TRBD1	TRBV11-3	NA	TRBJ2-7	CASSLDPRTGEQYF	TGTGCCAGCAGCTTAGATCCTCGGACAGGGGAGCAGTACTTC
TRBD1	TRBV23-1	once	TRBJ1-5	CASSQKGQLNQPQHF	TGCGCCAGCAGTCAAAAGGGACAGCTCAATCAGCCCCAGCATTTT
NA	TRBV12-3/TRBV12-4	NA	TRBJ1-1	CASSLLGNRGEAFF	TGTGCCAGCAGTTTGCTAGGGAATAGGGGTGAAGCTTTCTTT
TRBD2	TRBV20-1	NA	TRBJ2-7	CSARPGTSGRLYEQYF	TGCAGTGCTAGACCTGGGACTAGCGGGAGATTGTACGAGCAGTACTTC